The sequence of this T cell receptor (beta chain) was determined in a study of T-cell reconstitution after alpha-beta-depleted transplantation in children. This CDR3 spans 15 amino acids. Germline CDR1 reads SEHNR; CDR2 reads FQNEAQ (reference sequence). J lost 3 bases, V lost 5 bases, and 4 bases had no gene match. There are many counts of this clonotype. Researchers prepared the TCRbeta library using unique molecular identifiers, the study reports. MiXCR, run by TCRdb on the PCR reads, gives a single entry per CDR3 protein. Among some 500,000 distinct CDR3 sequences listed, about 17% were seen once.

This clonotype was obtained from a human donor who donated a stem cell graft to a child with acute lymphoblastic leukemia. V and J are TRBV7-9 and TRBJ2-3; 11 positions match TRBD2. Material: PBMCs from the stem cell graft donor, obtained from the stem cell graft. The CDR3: CASSGLAGHTDTQYF. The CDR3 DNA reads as TGTGCCAGCAGCGGACTAGCGGGCCATACAGATACGCAGTATTTT.